This passage covers 7 T cell receptor beta chains from one sample sequenced in a study of OX40 agonist ivuxolimab in advanced cancers. Produced via immunoSEQ multiplex PCR; TCRdb's table is partial and in-frame only. The sample shows around 84,000 clones, about 94% of them seen only once. Sequences were derived from CD4+ or CD8+ T cells sorted from blood, sampled in a trial of the OX40 agonist ivuxolimab. All receptors come from an adult with an advanced solid tumor such as melanoma, head and neck, liver or kidney cancer.

This chain joins TRBV9 and TRBJ1-2, with 8 positions matching TRBD1. CDR1 and CDR2 (germline): SGDLS, YYNGEE. CDR3 length equals 14 residues. The V segment lost 0 bases and the J segment 5 bases; nucleotides outside the gene matches: 3. The CDR3 is CASSVDQGAYGYTF. Here the CDR3 DNA reads TGTGCCAGCAGCGTAGATCAGGGGGCATATGGCTACACCTTC.

The chain links TRBV2 to TRBJ1-2; D is unclear. Trimming took 9 bases from V and 1 from J, leaving 9 bases between them. This CDR3 is built from 12 residues. The V gene's germline CDR1 is SNHLY and CDR2 FYNNEI. Written as DNA, the CDR3 is TGTGCCAGGGAAAGGGATAACTATGGCTACACCTTC. Translating it yields CARERDNYGYTF.

The chain uses TRBV7-6 and TRBJ2-2; 9 bases are shared with TRBD2. Trimming cost V 7 bases and J 0 bases; bases outside gene matches: 9. The CDR3 has 17 residues. Germline CDR1 is SGHVS and CDR2 is FNYEAQ. This CDR3 is CASTPLEREANTGELFF. CDR3 sequence (DNA): TGTGCCAGCACCCCCCTAGAGCGGGAGGCGAACACCGGGGAGCTGTTTTTT.

The chain recombines TRBV4-3 with TRBJ2-7, with TRBD1 identical over 7 bases. The CDR3 is 15 residues long. The V gene end was trimmed by 5 bases and the J gene end by 4 bases; junction bases not matched to a gene: 11. Germline V gene data show CDR1 as LGHNA and CDR2 as YSLEER. The CDR3 sequence is CASSSRQGLDYEQYF. For the CDR3, the DNA is TGCGCCAGCAGCTCACGACAGGGTTTGGATTACGAGCAGTACTTC.

V gene TRBV6-6 combines with J gene TRBJ2-1; D gene ambiguous. Germline V gene sequence: CDR1 MNHNY, CDR2 SVGAGI (reference sequence). CDR3 length: 14 amino acids. The V end was cut by 7 bases, the J end by 2 bases, with 12 bases between. The CDR3 DNA reads TGTGCCAGCACCCCCCAGAGAGCCTACAATGAGCAGTTCTTC. Translated: CASTPQRAYNEQFF.

This chain uses TRBV7-2 with TRBJ2-7, with TRBD1 identical over 7 bases. The CDR3 runs to 14 residues. The J segment lost 0 bases and the V segment lost 3 bases, leaving 2 bases of the junction unmatched. Germline V gene data show CDR1 as SGHTA and CDR2 as FQGNSA. The CDR3 bases are TGTGCCAGCAGCTTTCGGGACAGCTCCTACGAGCAGTACTTC. Its protein is CASSFRDSSYEQYF.

The rearrangement joins TRBV11-2 to TRBJ2-7; 8 bases match TRBD1. J gave up 5 bases and V 5 bases, and 11 bases lay outside the gene matches. Germline V gene lookup returns CDR1 SGHAT and CDR2 FQNNGV. CDR3 length: 15 residues. Written as DNA, the CDR3 is TGTGCCAGCAGCCGCCCACACAGGGGGGTACACGAGCAGTACTTC. Translating it yields CASSRPHRGVHEQYF.